This note documents a single TCR beta chain sequence. Enrollees, roughly 18 to 89 years old, lived in 25 or so US areas. Authors' data handling: Estimated nucleated cell counts came from reference gene primer amplification. Sequencing used immunoSEQ multiplex PCR; TCRdb keeps in-frame clones, though not all of them. That table gives V, J and clone size, and the DNA gave D and trimming. The data show 230,000 or so clones, about 91% seen once. These data are taken from a study of blood T cell repertoires in COVID-19. Sequenced sample: PBMCs or T cells enriched from blood (not recorded which). This sequence was found in a woman between 50 and 59 years old with acute COVID-19.

CDR3 protein: CASSDDTGISYEQYF. CDR3 nucleotides: TGTGCCAGCAGTGACGATACAGGGATATCCTACGAGCAGTACTTC. This sequence joins TRBV2 and TRBJ2-7; weak D call: TRBD1 (6 bases). Trimming stripped 3 bases from V and 1 base from J, with 13 bases between. This CDR3 is 15 amino acids long. Per germline, CDR1 SNHLY and CDR2 FYNNEI. The whole variable domain, filled in from reference TRBV2 and TRBJ2-7, reads EPEVTQTPSHQVTQMGQEVILRCVPISNHLYFYWYRQILGQKVEFLVSFYNNEISEKSEIFDDQFSVERPDGSNFTLKIRSTKLEDSAMYFCASSDDTGISYEQYFGPGTRLTVT.